This T cell receptor beta chain was retrieved from a study of cytomegalovirus exposure and HLA in healthy donors. PCR employed 60 Vbeta and 13 Jbeta primers. Sequencing was performed with immunoSEQ multiplex PCR; in TCRdb, only in-frame clones are kept and a portion is missing. In the table there are over 100,000 clones, approximately 76% of which are singletons. The sequence came from a man aged 40-49 years in good health and CMV-seronegative. The specimen was PBMCs.

The CDR3 DNA reads as TGTGCCAGCAGATCCGATCGTCAGAGCACAGATACGCAGTATTTT. Translation gives CASRSDRQSTDTQYF. The V and J genes are TRBV11-1 and TRBJ2-3; D gene unclear. V lost 6 bases, J lost 0 bases, and 13 bases lay in between. CDR1 is SGHAT and CDR2 is FQDESV in the germline V gene (reference sequence). The CDR3 length is 15 residues.